This T cell receptor (beta chain) originates from a study of cytotoxic CD8 clonotypes in ibrutinib-treated CLL. Broader study findings: The clonality rise at ibrutinib response reflected private clonotype expansion.

Sequencing was performed with immunoSEQ multiplex PCR; in TCRdb, only in-frame clones are kept and a portion is missing. Of 130,000 or so clones in the sample, approximately 77% are singletons; the top ten hold around 30%. About this clone: Its specificity is unknown.

Germline values: CDR1 MNHNS, CDR2 SASEGT. Trimming pared 1 base from V and 2 bases from J, leaving 9 bases between. There are 14 residues in the CDR3. This sample comprised PBMCs, obtained after 12 months of ibrutinib treatment. The chain employs TRBV6-1 and TRBJ2-7, with D perhaps TRBD1 (5 bases). The clonotype comes from a human donor with chronic lymphocytic leukemia. CDR3 in amino acids: CASSEGQRTYEQYF. DNA for the CDR3: TGTGCCAGCAGTGAAGGACAGAGAACCTACGAGCAGTACTTC.